The 22 T cell receptor beta chains given below trace back to one sample, sequenced in a study of shared clonotypes between healthy human individuals. Clones were read by immunoSEQ multiplex PCR, and TCRdb kept only the in-frame ones, dropping some. The table records roughly 500,000 clones, around 78% of them present only once. Source material: PBMCs. The source is a middle-aged woman in good health. Some clones in this sample may be carry-over from other donors' samples.

The V call is TRBV5-4, the J call TRBJ2-7; TRBD1 agrees at 7 bases. V was clipped by 3 bases and J by 3 bases; unmatched bases: 3. CDR3 length: 13 amino acids. The V gene's germline CDR1 is SGHNT and CDR2 YYREEE (reference sequence). CDR3 protein: CASSSGQNYEQYF. The CDR3, as DNA: TGTGCCAGCAGCTCGGGACAGAACTACGAGCAGTACTTC.

The rearrangement links TRBV11-2 to TRBJ1-2, with 8 bases lining up with TRBD1. The CDR3 is made up of 16 amino acids. CDR1 is SGHAT and CDR2 is FQNNGV in the germline V gene. V trimming: 4 bases; J trimming: 4 bases; junction bases outside the gene matches: 11. CDR3 bases: TGTGCCAGCAGCTCTGCCTTCACAGGGGGTGGCTATGGCTACACCTTC. It translates to CASSSAFTGGGYGYTF.

The sample holds one count of this clone. The CDR3 does not end in the conserved phenylalanine or tryptophan, so this is likely a read error. The V call is TRBV29-1, the J call TRBJ2-7, with D perhaps given as TRBD1 or TRBD2 (5 bases each). CDR1 SQVTM and CDR2 ANQGSEA come from the germline V gene. The CDR3 is 14 residues long. Trimming removed 1 base from V and 0 bases from J, with 10 bases in between. The CDR3 DNA follows: TGCAGCGTTGAAGTACCCGGGGCCTCCTACGAGCAGTACCTC. The encoded protein is CSVEVPGASYEQYL.

To note about this clone: Other DNA sequences in this sample translate to the same CDR3. The DNA of the CDR3 is TGCGCCAGCAGCTTGCTCGAGACCCAGTACTTC. Translation: CASSLLETQYF. The gene calls are TRBV5-1 and TRBJ2-5; the D is unclear. The CDR3 is made up of 11 amino acids. Deletions cut 1 base from V and 5 bases from J, with 3 bases between. Germline CDR1 reads SGHRS; CDR2 reads YFSETQ.

This clone was seen only a few times. This chain joins TRBV7-9 and TRBJ1-3; D call uncertain. Looked up from germline, CDR1 is SEHNR and CDR2 is FQNEAQ (reference sequence). This CDR3 is built from 14 residues. Trimming left V 4 bases short and J 0 bases short, with 7 bases between. CDR3 sequence: CASSSASSGNTIYF. The CDR3 DNA sequence: TGTGCCAGCAGCTCCGCGAGCTCTGGAAACACCATATATTTT.

Details on this clone: The junction differs from germline at one of its ends, possibly a read error. This chain connects TRBV10-3 to TRBJ2-5; D perhaps matches TRBD2 (6 bases). This CDR3 is 14 amino acids long. CDR1 and CDR2 (germline): ENHRY, SYGVKD. For the CDR3, the DNA is TGTGCCGTCAGTGAGTCTCGGGGACTAGAGACCCAGTACTTC. Its translation is CAVSESRGLETQYF.

CDR3 in amino acids: CASSQDLGQETQYF. For the CDR3, the DNA is TGCGCCAGCAGCCAAGATCTGGGTCAAGAGACCCAGTACTTC. The genes are TRBV4-3 and TRBJ2-5; D gene uncertain. V lost 0 bases, J lost 2 bases, and 7 bases lay in between. The CDR3 contains 14 residues. Germline V gene sequence: CDR1 LGHNA, CDR2 YSLEER.

The chain carries TRBV12-5 and TRBJ2-2; TRBD2 aligns across 12 bases. The CDR3 contains 18 residues. Germline assignment: CDR1 LGHNT and CDR2 FRNRAP. V dropped 5 bases and J dropped 4; count of bases not matched to a gene: 11. The DNA for the CDR3 is TGTGCTAGTGGTCTCACGACTAGCGGGAGCCTCGGCACCGGGGAGCTGTTTTTT. Translation gives CASGLTTSGSLGTGELFF. The full variable domain, in which reference TRBV12-5 and TRBJ2-2 provide the parts outside the CDR3, is DARVTQTPRHKVTEMGQEVTMRCQPILGHNTVFWYRQTMMQGLELLAYFRNRAPLDDSGMPKDRFSAEMPDATLATLKIQPSEPRDSAVYFCASGLTTSGSLGTGELFFGEGSRLTVL.

The chain uses TRBV7-6 and TRBJ2-1; D perhaps matches TRBD2 (5 bases). The CDR3 runs to 13 residues. V was shortened by 6 bases and J by 5 bases, with 11 bases between the two germline ends. CDR1 SGHVS and CDR2 FNYEAQ come from the germline V gene. The DNA of the CDR3 is TGTGCCAGCAGTTACACCGGGGACAATGAGCAGTTCTTC. As protein: CASSYTGDNEQFF.

Written as DNA, the CDR3 is TGTGCCAGCTGCCCTAGCCGCGGAGGGGATACGCAGTATTTT. It specifies CASCPSRGGDTQYF. This chain uses TRBV27 with TRBJ2-3; possible D gene TRBD2, 6 bases. The germline V and J ends were trimmed by 8 bases and 6 bases, with 18 bases remaining between them. The germline CDR1 and CDR2 sequences are MNHEY and SMNVEV (reference sequence). The CDR3 contains 14 residues.

The rearrangement joins TRBV6-1 to TRBJ2-2; 8 nucleotides match TRBD2. Germline assignment: CDR1 MNHNS and CDR2 SASEGT. V lost 6 bases and J lost 7; bases outside the gene matches: 10. The CDR3 has 15 amino acids. The CDR3 DNA sequence: TGTGCCAGCAGGCCTGTCCTAGCGGGTGACGGGGAGCTGTTTTTT. Its translation is CASRPVLAGDGELFF.

CDR3 region: CASSVEGARGEKLFF. The CDR3 DNA follows: TGTGCCAGCAGCGTCGAGGGGGCGCGGGGTGAAAAACTGTTTTTT. The rearrangement uses TRBV9 and TRBJ1-4; 7 bases map to TRBD1. The CDR3 totals 15 residues. Germline V gene lookup returns CDR1 SGDLS and CDR2 YYNGEE. After removal of 2 bases from V and 7 bases from J, the junction contained 8 bases not matched to a gene.

This clone came up once. The chain uses TRBV5-4 and TRBJ2-7; unclear D gene. Per germline, CDR1 SGHNT and CDR2 YYREEE (reference sequence). This CDR3 spans 13 amino acids. Trimming shortened V by 1 base and J by 6 bases, and 11 bases separated the two germline ends. DNA for the CDR3: TGTGCCAGCAGCTTGAACCAGGTCCGCGAGCAGTACTTC. This translates into CASSLNQVREQYF.

The genes are TRBV7-6 and TRBJ2-5; D is uncertain. The V and J ends lost 0 bases and 5 bases respectively, with 7 bases between them. The CDR3 loop spans 13 amino acids. CDR1 is SGHVS, CDR2 FNYEAQ, per germline. The CDR3, as DNA: TGTGCCAGCAGCTTAGCGATGAGGGAGACCCAGTACTTC. It encodes CASSLAMRETQYF.

This clone was recorded at least ten times. The gene calls are TRBV4-1 and TRBJ2-1, with a possible D match to TRBD2 (6 bases). Germline V lookup: CDR1 MGHRA, CDR2 YSYEKL. V was pared by 0 bases and J by 5 bases, with 11 bases between. The CDR3 totals 15 residues. The chain's CDR3 is CASSQEGLTNNEQFF. CDR3 DNA: TGCGCCAGCAGCCAAGAAGGACTAACAAACAATGAGCAGTTCTTC.

This clone was detected once. The rearrangement links TRBV7-2 to TRBJ2-5, with 14 bases identical to TRBD2. This CDR3 has 16 residues. CDR1 is SGHTA, CDR2 FQGNSA, per germline. V gave up 8 bases and J gave up 7 bases; unmatched junction bases: 12. CDR3 sequence (DNA): TGTGCCAGCTCTTCGTTGGGACTAGCGGGAGAACGGACCCAGTACTTC. Translated: CASSSLGLAGERTQYF.

CDR3 coding DNA: TGTGCCACCACAGAGACAGGTCCTTACAATGAGCAGTTCTTC. This gives the protein CATTETGPYNEQFF. The genes are TRBV6-6 and TRBJ2-1; a possible D gene is TRBD1 (6 bases). Germline-derived CDR1 and CDR2 are MNHNY and SVGAGI (reference sequence). V was shortened by 10 bases and J by 4 bases, with 17 bases between the two germline ends. The CDR3 totals 14 residues.

This clone has a handful of counts. The genes are TRBV28 and TRBJ1-5; a weak D match, TRBD1 (5 bases). CDR3 length: 16 residues. Trimming shortened V by 3 bases and J by 2 bases, and 14 bases separated the two germline ends. Looked up from germline, CDR1 is MDHEN and CDR2 is SYDVKM. The CDR3 here is CASSLGFGRGNQPQHF. CDR3 DNA sequence: TGTGCCAGCAGTTTGGGTTTCGGCAGGGGCAATCAGCCCCAGCATTTT.

This clone has only one observation. The V gene is TRBV6-1, the J gene TRBJ2-1; the D gene is possibly TRBD1 (5 bases). Germline V gene data show CDR1 as MNHNS and CDR2 as SASEGT. The V and J ends lost 6 bases and 8 bases respectively, with 20 bases between them. This CDR3 is built from 15 residues. CDR3 nucleotides: TGTGCCAGCAGCCCCCAGGGCGGTCTCTCAGATGAGCAGTTCTTC. This translates into CASSPQGGLSDEQFF.

About this clone itself: The same CDR3 can be traced to other DNA sequences in this sample. The chain uses TRBV15 and TRBJ1-1, with no clear D. Germline values: CDR1 LNHNV, CDR2 YYDKDF (reference sequence). CDR3 size: 13 residues. V lost 0 bases, J lost 5 bases, and 7 bases lay in between. This CDR3 is CATSRDVNTEAFF. The DNA of the CDR3 is TGTGCCACCAGCAGAGATGTAAATACTGAAGCTTTCTTT.

The rearrangement uses TRBV5-1 and TRBJ1-2; D is perhaps TRBD1 (6 bases). Trimming pared 1 base from V and 4 bases from J, leaving 11 bases between. The CDR3 has 14 amino acids. Germline CDR1 SGHRS, CDR2 YFSETQ. The CDR3, as DNA: TGCGCCAGCAGCTTGACGGACAGTCGCTATGGCTACACCTTC. It encodes CASSLTDSRYGYTF.

The chain recombines TRBV5-1 with TRBJ2-3; 10 bases line up with TRBD2. Unmatched junction bases numbered 3, after V lost 2 bases and J lost 0 bases. Germline CDR1 and CDR2: SGHRS and YFSETQ. The CDR3 has 16 amino acids. This CDR3 is CASSFLTSGSTDTQYF. The CDR3 DNA sequence: TGCGCCAGCAGCTTCCTGACTAGCGGGAGCACAGATACGCAGTATTTT.